Listed below are T cell receptor beta chains from one sample, sequenced in a study of T cell changes during pregnancy in multiple sclerosis. Repertoires were generated with immunoSEQ multiplex PCR, while TCRdb's copy carries only in-frame clones and drops some. Of about 64,000 clones in the sample, about nine tenths were seen once. The material sequenced was peripheral blood, taken in the second trimester of pregnancy. The receptor source for this set is a female donor with multiple sclerosis, enrolled in a pregnancy study. Both conserved end residues are part of each CDR3. D genes are given only for firm matches. A row's size may be missing; if present it is once, few, many or a size class.

j_call d_call clone_size v_call cdr3_aa cdr3_nt
TRBJ1-3 TRBD1 . TRBV5-1 CASSPGQGLGNTIYF TGCGCCAGCAGCCCGGGACAGGGACTTGGAAACACCATATATTTT
TRBJ1-3 . . TRBV9 CASSRDNAGSGNTIYF TGTGCCAGCAGCCGGGACAACGCCGGCTCTGGAAACACCATATATTTT
TRBJ2-7 . . TRBV5-1 CASSMDSSYEQYF TGCGCCAGCAGCATGGACAGCTCCTACGAGCAGTACTTC
TRBJ2-7 TRBD1 once TRBV5-4 CASSSGQGAVYEQYF TGTGCCAGCAGCTCCGGACAGGGGGCTGTATACGAGCAGTACTTC
TRBJ1-2 TRBD1 . TRBV28 CASSPGQGVGYGYTF TGTGCCAGCAGTCCAGGACAGGGGGTAGGCTATGGCTACACCTTC
TRBJ1-5 . . TRBV4-2 CASSQDHQEYQPQHF TGTGCCAGCAGCCAAGATCATCAAGAGTATCAGCCCCAGCATTTT
TRBJ2-7 . . TRBV4-1 CASSQDIRLALEQYF TGCGCCAGCAGCCAAGATATACGCCTAGCCCTCGAGCAGTACTTC
TRBJ2-2 TRBD1 . TRBV10-1 CASSAGDRDGELFF TGCGCCAGCAGCGCCGGGGACAGGGACGGGGAGCTGTTTTTT
TRBJ2-5 TRBD1 . TRBV27 CATQQGNQETQYF TGTGCCACACAACAGGGGAACCAAGAGACCCAGTACTTC
TRBJ1-3 . . TRBV28 CASSSTGSGNTIYF TGTGCCAGCAGTTCGACAGGCTCTGGAAACACCATATATTTT
TRBJ1-1 . . TRBV29-1 CSVGYGQGMNTEAFF TGCAGCGTTGGGTATGGGCAGGGGATGAACACTGAAGCTTTCTTT
TRBJ2-7 . . TRBV11-2 CASSLIDAREQYF TGTGCCAGCAGCTTAATCGACGCGAGGGAGCAGTACTTC
TRBJ2-5 . . TRBV4-1 CASSQDPLAGETQYF TGCGCCAGCAGCCAAGATCCGCTAGCTGGAGAGACCCAGTACTTC
TRBJ2-7 . . TRBV23-1 CASSHPFSQGPSYEQYF TGCGCCAGCAGTCATCCTTTCTCCCAGGGGCCCTCCTACGAGCAGTACTTC
TRBJ2-6 . . TRBV19 CASSIGGSSGANVLTF TGTGCCAGTAGTATAGGAGGCAGCTCTGGGGCCAACGTCCTGACTTTC
TRBJ2-2 TRBD2 . TRBV4-3 CASSLIPGTSGRTGELFF TGCGCCAGCAGCCTAATCCCCGGGACTAGCGGGAGAACCGGGGAGCTGTTTTTT
TRBJ2-7 . . TRBV7-7 CASRLKRRPHEQYF TGTGCTAGCAGACTTAAGCGGAGGCCCCACGAGCAGTACTTC
TRBJ2-7 . . TRBV4-1 CASSQANSDEQYF TGCGCCAGCAGCCAAGCGAACTCCGACGAGCAGTACTTC
TRBJ2-1 . . TRBV6-4 CASSDSPLRHNEQFF TGTGCCAGCAGTGACTCCCCCCTCCGTCACAATGAGCAGTTCTTC
TRBJ2-1 TRBD2 . TRBV9 CASSVASGIYNEQFF TGTGCCAGCAGCGTGGCTAGCGGGATATACAATGAGCAGTTCTTC
TRBJ2-7 TRBD2 . TRBV18 CASSPMGGGSYEQYF TGTGCCAGCTCACCCATGGGGGGGGGCTCCTACGAGCAGTACTTC
TRBJ2-1 TRBD2 . TRBV9 CASSVGGGSGGYNEQFF TGTGCCAGCAGCGTAGGAGGGGGTAGCGGGGGGTACAATGAGCAGTTCTTC
TRBJ2-7 TRBD2 . TRBV7-9 CASSFPGTAGGPTYEQYF TGTGCCAGCAGCTTCCCCGGGACAGCGGGAGGCCCTACCTACGAGCAGTACTTC
TRBJ2-1 TRBD2 . TRBV10-2 CASRASGRAGNEQFF TGCGCCAGCAGGGCTAGCGGGAGGGCCGGGAATGAGCAGTTCTTC
TRBJ2-2 . once TRBV6-6 CASSYASTSGELFF TGTGCCAGCAGTTACGCTAGCACGTCCGGGGAGCTGTTTTTT
TRBJ1-1 . . TRBV7-9 CASSLARSGNTEAFF TGTGCCAGCAGCTTAGCGCGAAGCGGGAACACTGAAGCTTTCTTT
TRBJ2-1 . once TRBV7-9 CASSLRVTGLNEQFF TGTGCCAGCAGCTTAAGGGTGACAGGACTGAATGAGCAGTTCTTC
TRBJ2-5 TRBD2 . TRBV2 CASSEDAGVRTQYF TGTGCCAGCAGTGAAGATGCGGGAGTAAGGACCCAGTACTTC
TRBJ1-1 TRBD1 . TRBV7-9 CASSLQGANTEAFF TGTGCCAGCAGCTTACAGGGGGCCAACACTGAAGCTTTCTTT
TRBJ2-1 . once TRBV6-5 CASSYGAEQFF TGTGCCAGCAGTTACGGGGCGGAGCAGTTCTTC
TRBJ2-5 . . TRBV7-9 CASSRGLPGETQYF TGTGCCAGCAGCCGGGGACTGCCCGGGGAGACCCAGTACTTC
TRBJ1-5 . once TRBV10-3 CASGGGKDQPQHF TGTGCCAGCGGGGGAGGTAAGGATCAGCCCCAGCATTTT
TRBJ2-1 TRBD2 . TRBV13 CASSLGRAGGPYNEQFF TGTGCCAGCAGCTTAGGTAGGGCGGGAGGGCCATACAATGAGCAGTTCTTC
TRBJ2-1 TRBD2 . TRBV5-1 CASSPGLAGYNEQFF TGCGCCAGCAGCCCCGGACTAGCGGGATACAATGAGCAGTTCTTC
TRBJ2-7 TRBD2 . TRBV11-3 CASSLGEGEQYF TGTGCCAGCAGCTTGGGGGAGGGCGAGCAGTACTTC
TRBJ1-5 . . TRBV7-8 CASSFWTVNNQPQHF TGTGCCAGCAGCTTTTGGACAGTGAACAATCAGCCCCAGCATTTT
TRBJ2-7 . . TRBV9 CASSGDGQTPYEQYF TGTGCCAGCAGCGGAGACGGACAGACTCCCTACGAGCAGTACTTC
TRBJ1-1 . few TRBV28 CASSLAESAFF TGTGCCAGCAGTTTAGCTGAGAGCGCTTTCTTT
TRBJ2-7 . . TRBV5-4 CASSLAPANYEQYF TGTGCCAGCAGCTTGGCACCAGCGAACTACGAGCAGTACTTC
TRBJ2-2 TRBD2 few TRBV7-6 CASSWVLSGRDGELFF TGTGCCAGCAGCTGGGTTTTAAGCGGGAGAGACGGGGAGCTGTTTTTT
TRBJ1-1 . . TRBV6-1 CASNTNLQAFF TGTGCCAGCAATACTAACCTACAAGCTTTCTTT
TRBJ2-2 TRBD2 . TRBV5-1 CASSVIQWTSGNTGELFF TGCGCCAGCAGCGTAATTCAGTGGACTAGCGGAAACACCGGGGAGCTGTTTTTT
TRBJ1-5 . . TRBV5-1 CASSLAPHVQPQHF TGCGCCAGCAGCCTAGCACCCCACGTTCAGCCCCAGCATTTT
TRBJ1-1 . . TRBV4-1 CASSQVQANTEAFF TGCGCCAGCAGCCAGGTACAGGCGAACACTGAAGCTTTCTTT
TRBJ1-1 . once TRBV7-2 CASSLGYREAFF TGTGCCAGCAGCTTAGGATACAGGGAAGCTTTCTTT
TRBJ1-1 . . TRBV4-2 CASSQEARRAEAFF TGTGCCAGCAGCCAAGAAGCGAGGAGGGCTGAAGCTTTCTTT
TRBJ2-1 . . TRBV4-2 CASSQEGLLGGEQFF TGTGCCAGCAGCCAAGAGGGACTCCTTGGGGGAGAGCAGTTCTTC
TRBJ1-1 . . TRBV29-1 CAASRDVNTEAFF TGCGCAGCGTCCCGGGATGTGAACACTGAAGCTTTCTTT
TRBJ1-1 . medium-sized TRBV28 CASSLGEYTEAFF TGTGCCAGCAGTTTAGGGGAGTACACTGAAGCTTTCTTT
TRBJ1-2 . . TRBV30 CAYKINYGYTF TGTGCCTACAAAATTAACTATGGCTACACCTTC
TRBJ2-5 TRBD2 few TRBV4-3 CASSQGLGTSGRALETQYF TGCGCCAGCAGCCAAGGTCTTGGTACTAGCGGGAGGGCCCTCGAGACCCAGTACTTC
TRBJ2-5 TRBD2 . TRBV5-6 CASSSGLAYETQYF TGTGCCAGCAGTTCGGGACTAGCGTACGAGACCCAGTACTTC
TRBJ1-5 . . TRBV4-2 CASSQARGRQPQHF TGTGCCAGCAGCCAAGCGCGGGGGCGTCAGCCCCAGCATTTT
TRBJ2-3 TRBD2 . TRBV7-7 CASSPGLAGLADTQYF TGTGCTAGCAGCCCCGGACTAGCGGGATTGGCAGATACGCAGTATTTT